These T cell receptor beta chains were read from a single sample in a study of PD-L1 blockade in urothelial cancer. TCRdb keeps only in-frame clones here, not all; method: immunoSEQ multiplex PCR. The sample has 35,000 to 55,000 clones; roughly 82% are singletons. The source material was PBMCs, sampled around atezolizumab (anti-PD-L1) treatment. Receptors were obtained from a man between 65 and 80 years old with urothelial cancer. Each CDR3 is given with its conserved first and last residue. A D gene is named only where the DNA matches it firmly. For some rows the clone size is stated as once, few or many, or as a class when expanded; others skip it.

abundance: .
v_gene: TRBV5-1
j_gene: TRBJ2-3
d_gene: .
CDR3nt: TGCGCCAGCAGCTTGATAACAGGGCAAACTCTAGATACGCAGTATTTT
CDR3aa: CASSLITGQTLDTQYF

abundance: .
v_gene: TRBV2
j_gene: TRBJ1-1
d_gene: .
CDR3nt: TGTGCCAGCAGACCGCTACAGGGGAACACTGAAGCTTTCTTT
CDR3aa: CASRPLQGNTEAFF

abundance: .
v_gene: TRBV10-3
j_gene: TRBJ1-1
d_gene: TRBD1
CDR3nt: TGTGCCATCGGGGGACAGGGCTCCCTGAACACTGAAGCTTTCTTT
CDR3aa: CAIGGQGSLNTEAFF

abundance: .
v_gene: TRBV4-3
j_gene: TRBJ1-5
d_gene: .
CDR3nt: TGCGCCAGCAGCCAACGGAGAAATCAGCCCCAGCATTTT
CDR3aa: CASSQRRNQPQHF

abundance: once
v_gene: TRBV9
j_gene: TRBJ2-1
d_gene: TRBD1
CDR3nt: TGTGCCAGCAACTCCGGGACAGGACACAATGAGCAGTTCTTC
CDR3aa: CASNSGTGHNEQFF

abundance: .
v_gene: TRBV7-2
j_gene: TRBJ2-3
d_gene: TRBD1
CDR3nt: TGTGCCAGCAGCTTAGCTGGGGACAGTACAGATACGCAGTATTTT
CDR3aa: CASSLAGDSTDTQYF

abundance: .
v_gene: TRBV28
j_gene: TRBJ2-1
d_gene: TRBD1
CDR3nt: TGTGCCAGCAGTTCCCGCCCGGGGACAGGGGGATACAATGAGCAGTTCTTC
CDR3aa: CASSSRPGTGGYNEQFF

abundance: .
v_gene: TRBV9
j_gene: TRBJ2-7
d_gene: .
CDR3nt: TGTGCCAGCAGCGTACTGCCAGGTTTAACCTACGAGCAGTACTTC
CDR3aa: CASSVLPGLTYEQYF

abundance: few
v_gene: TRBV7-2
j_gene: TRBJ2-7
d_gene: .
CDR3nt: TGTGCCAGCAGCCCTACCATATACGAGCAGTACTTC
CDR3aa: CASSPTIYEQYF

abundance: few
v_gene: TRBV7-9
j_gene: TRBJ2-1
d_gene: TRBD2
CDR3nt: TGTGCCAGCAGCTTTTTGGGAGGGAACCTCGATGAGCAGTTCTTC
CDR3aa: CASSFLGGNLDEQFF

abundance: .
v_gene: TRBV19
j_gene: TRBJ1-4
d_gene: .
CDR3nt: TGTGCCAGTAGTGACCAGGGTGAAAAGGAAAAACTGTTTTTT
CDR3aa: CASSDQGEKEKLFF

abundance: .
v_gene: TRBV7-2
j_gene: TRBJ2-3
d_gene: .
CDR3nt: TGTGCCAGCAGCTTCGACACCTACGGAGATACGCAGTATTTT
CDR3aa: CASSFDTYGDTQYF

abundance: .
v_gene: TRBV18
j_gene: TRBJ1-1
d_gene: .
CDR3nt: TGTGCCAGCTCACCCACAGCGGACACTGAAGCTTTCTTT
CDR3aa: CASSPTADTEAFF

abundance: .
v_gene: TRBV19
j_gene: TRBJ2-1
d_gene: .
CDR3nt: TGTGCCAGTAGTATGGGGCGGGCCATGACAGGATTAAATGAGCAGTTCTTC
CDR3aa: CASSMGRAMTGLNEQFF

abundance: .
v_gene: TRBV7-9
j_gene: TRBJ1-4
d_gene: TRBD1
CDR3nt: TGTGCCAGCAGCCCCGCGGGACAGCCGCTGTTTTTT
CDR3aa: CASSPAGQPLFF

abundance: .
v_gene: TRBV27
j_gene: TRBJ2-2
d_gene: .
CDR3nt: TGTGCCAGCAGGAGATATACCGGGGAGCTGTTTTTT
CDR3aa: CASRRYTGELFF

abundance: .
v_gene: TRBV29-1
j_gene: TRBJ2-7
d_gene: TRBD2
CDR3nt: TGCAGCGTTAGACTAGCGGGAGGGCCGGGGGAGCAGTACTTC
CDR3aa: CSVRLAGGPGEQYF

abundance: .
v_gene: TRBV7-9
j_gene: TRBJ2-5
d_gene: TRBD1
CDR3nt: TGTGCCAGCAGCAGGGACAGGGGAGGAGAGACCCAGTACTTC
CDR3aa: CASSRDRGGETQYF

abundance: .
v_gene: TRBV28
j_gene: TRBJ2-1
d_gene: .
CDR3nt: TGTGCCAGCAGTAGTAGCGGACCCTCCTACAATGAGCAGTTCTTC
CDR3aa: CASSSSGPSYNEQFF

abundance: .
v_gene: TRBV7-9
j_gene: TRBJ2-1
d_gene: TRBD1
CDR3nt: TGTGCCAGCAGCGAAAAAACAGGGGGCCGGGGAGAGCAGTTCTTC
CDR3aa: CASSEKTGGRGEQFF

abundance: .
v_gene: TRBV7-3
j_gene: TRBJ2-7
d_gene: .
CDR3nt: TGTGCCAGCAGCTTATATGGGAAAGCGGATTCCAACGAGCAGTACTTC
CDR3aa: CASSLYGKADSNEQYF

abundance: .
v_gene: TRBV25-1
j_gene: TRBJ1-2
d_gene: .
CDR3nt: TGTGCCAGCAGTGAATCGAAGGCCGGAGGGTATGGCTACACCTTC
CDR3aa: CASSESKAGGYGYTF

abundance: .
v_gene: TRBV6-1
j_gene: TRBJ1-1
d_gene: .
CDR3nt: TGTGCCAGCAGTGTCAGGGAAAACACTGAAGCTTTCTTT
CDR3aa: CASSVRENTEAFF

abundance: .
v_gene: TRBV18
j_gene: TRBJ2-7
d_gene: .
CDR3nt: TGTGCCAGCTCACCACGGCCAGGGCCTTACGAGCAGTACTTC
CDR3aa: CASSPRPGPYEQYF

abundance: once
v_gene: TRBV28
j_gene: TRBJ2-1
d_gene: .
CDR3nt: TGTGCCAGCTTGACCAGGTCCCCCTCCTACAATGAGCAGTTCTTC
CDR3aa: CASLTRSPSYNEQFF

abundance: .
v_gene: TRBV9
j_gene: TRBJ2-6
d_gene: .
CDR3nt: TGTGCCAGCAGCGTAGGGAGGGCCCCTGGGGCCAACGTCCTGACTTTC
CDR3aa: CASSVGRAPGANVLTF

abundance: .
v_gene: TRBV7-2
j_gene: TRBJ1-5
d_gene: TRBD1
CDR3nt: TGTGCCAGCAGCCAGGGGGCCGGTCCCCAACAGCCCCAGCATTTT
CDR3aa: CASSQGAGPQQPQHF

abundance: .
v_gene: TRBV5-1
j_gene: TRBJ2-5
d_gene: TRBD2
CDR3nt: TGCGCCAGCAGCTTGGGGGAGGGGAAGTTCGGGACCCAGTACTTC
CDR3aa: CASSLGEGKFGTQYF